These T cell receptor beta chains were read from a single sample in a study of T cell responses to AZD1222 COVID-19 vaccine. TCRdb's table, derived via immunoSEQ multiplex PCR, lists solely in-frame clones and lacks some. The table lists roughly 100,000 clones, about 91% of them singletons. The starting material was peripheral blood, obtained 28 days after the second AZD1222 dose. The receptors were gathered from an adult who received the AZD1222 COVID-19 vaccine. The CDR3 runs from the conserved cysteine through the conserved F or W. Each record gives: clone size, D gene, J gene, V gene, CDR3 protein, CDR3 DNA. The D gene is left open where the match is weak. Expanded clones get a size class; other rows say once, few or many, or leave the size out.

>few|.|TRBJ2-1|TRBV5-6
CASSLSGPSSYNEQFF
TGTGCCAGCAGCTTAAGCGGCCCAAGCTCCTACAATGAGCAGTTCTTC
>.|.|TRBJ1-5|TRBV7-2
CASSLESPYSNQPQHF
TGTGCCAGCAGCTTAGAGTCACCTTATAGCAATCAGCCCCAGCATTTT
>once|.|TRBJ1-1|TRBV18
CASSPPGVTEAFF
TGTGCCAGCTCACCACCGGGGGTAACTGAAGCTTTCTTT
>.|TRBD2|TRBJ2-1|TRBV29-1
CSAKGGSEQFF
TGCAGCGCCAAAGGCGGGAGTGAGCAGTTCTTC
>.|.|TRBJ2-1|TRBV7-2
CASSLGRGTLKDNEQFF
TGTGCCAGCAGCTTAGGGAGGGGGACCCTAAAAGACAATGAGCAGTTCTTC
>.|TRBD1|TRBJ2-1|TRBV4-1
CASSRGTALSYNEQFF
TGCGCCAGCAGCCGAGGGACAGCTCTCTCCTACAATGAGCAGTTCTTC
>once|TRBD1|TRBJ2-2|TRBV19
CASSIGTATGELFF
TGTGCCAGTAGTATCGGGACAGCCACCGGGGAGCTGTTTTTT
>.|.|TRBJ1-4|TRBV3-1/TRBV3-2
CASSPVWQGGEKLFF
TGTGCCAGCAGCCCAGTTTGGCAGGGTGGTGAAAAACTGTTTTTT
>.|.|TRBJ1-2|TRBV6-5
CASSRGGGYTF
TGTGCCAGCAGCCGGGGAGGGGGCTACACCTTC
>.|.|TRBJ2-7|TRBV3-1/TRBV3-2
CASSQLGSEQYF
TGTGCCAGCAGCCAATTGGGTTCCGAGCAGTACTTC
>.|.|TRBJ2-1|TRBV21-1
CASSKGLAGGDEQFF
TGTGCCAGCAGCAAAGGACTAGCGGGAGGGGATGAGCAGTTCTTC
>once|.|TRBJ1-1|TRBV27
CASSIGQLNTEAFF
TGTGCCAGCAGTATTGGACAGCTGAACACTGAAGCTTTCTTT
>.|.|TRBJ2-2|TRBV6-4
CASSPGTETGELFF
TGTGCCAGCAGCCCCGGGACGGAAACCGGGGAGCTGTTTTTT
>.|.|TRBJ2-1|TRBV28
CASPGPEGNEQFF
TGTGCCAGCCCGGGACCCGAGGGGAATGAGCAGTTCTTC
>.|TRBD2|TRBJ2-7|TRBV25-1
CASSEHGTSVYEQYF
TGTGCCAGCAGTGAACACGGGACTAGCGTATACGAGCAGTACTTC
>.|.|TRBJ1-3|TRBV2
CASSESSAGRDTIYF
TGTGCCAGCAGTGAATCATCGGCAGGGAGAGACACCATATATTTT
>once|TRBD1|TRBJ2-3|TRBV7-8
CASSLLTRDSRTDTQYF
TGTGCCAGCAGCTTATTAACCCGGGACAGTCGGACAGATACGCAGTATTTT
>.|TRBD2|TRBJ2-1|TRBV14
CASSQGAGSYNEQFF
TGTGCCAGCAGCCAAGGAGCGGGGTCCTACAATGAGCAGTTCTTC
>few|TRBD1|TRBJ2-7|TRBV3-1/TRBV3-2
CASSPGQGAGEQYF
TGTGCCAGCAGCCCGGGACAGGGGGCTGGGGAGCAGTACTTC
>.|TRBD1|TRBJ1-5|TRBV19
CASSIGTGDLLSNQPQHF
TGTGCCAGTAGTATTGGGACAGGTGATCTCCTGAGCAATCAGCCCCAGCATTTT
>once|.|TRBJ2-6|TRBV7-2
CASSLGGWGIAGANVLTF
TGTGCCAGCAGCTTAGGAGGCTGGGGAATCGCTGGGGCCAACGTCCTGACTTTC
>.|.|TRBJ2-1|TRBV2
CASSVDKSPYNEQFF
TGTGCCAGCAGTGTGGATAAGTCCCCCTACAATGAGCAGTTCTTC
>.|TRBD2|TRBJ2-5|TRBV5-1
CASSLELAGGETQYF
TGCGCCAGCAGCTTGGAACTAGCGGGAGGAGAGACCCAGTACTTC
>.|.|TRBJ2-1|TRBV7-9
CASSLVLSGDEQFF
TGTGCCAGCAGCTTAGTGTTAAGTGGGGATGAGCAGTTCTTC
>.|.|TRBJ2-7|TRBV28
CASSFSYEQYF
TGTGCCAGCAGTTTCTCCTACGAGCAGTACTTC
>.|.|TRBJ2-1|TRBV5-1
CASSLGGGSEFF
TGCGCCAGCAGCTTGGGGGGTGGGAGTGAGTTCTTC
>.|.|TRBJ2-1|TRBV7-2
CASSLVGTNNYNEQFF
TGTGCCAGCAGCTTAGTCGGGACAAATAACTACAATGAGCAGTTCTTC
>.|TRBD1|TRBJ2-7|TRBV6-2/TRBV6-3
CASSHRDRVREQYF
TGTGCCAGCAGTCACCGGGACAGGGTCCGCGAGCAGTACTTC
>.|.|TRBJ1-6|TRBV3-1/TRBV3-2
CASSQGTRRDRSPLHF
TGTGCCAGCAGCCAAGGGACCCGCCGAGATCGGTCACCCCTCCACTTT
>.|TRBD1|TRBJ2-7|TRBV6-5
CASMWTGSYEQYF
TGTGCCAGCATGTGGACAGGTAGTTACGAGCAGTACTTC
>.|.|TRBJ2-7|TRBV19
CASSPTVSSYEQYF
TGTGCCAGTAGTCCGACGGTGAGCTCCTACGAGCAGTACTTC
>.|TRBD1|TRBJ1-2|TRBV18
CASSPDQISGTGANYGYTF
TGTGCCAGCTCACCAGATCAAATCTCAGGGACAGGGGCTAACTATGGCTACACCTTC
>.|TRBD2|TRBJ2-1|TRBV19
CASRPSGSTAGEQFF
TGTGCCAGTAGGCCTAGCGGGAGTACGGCGGGTGAGCAGTTCTTC
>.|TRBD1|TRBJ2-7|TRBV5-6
CASSALTGLEQYF
TGTGCCAGCAGCGCCTTGACAGGGCTCGAGCAGTACTTC
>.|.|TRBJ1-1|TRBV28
CASSFSGPFRTEAFF
TGTGCCAGCAGCTTCTCGGGACCGTTCCGGACTGAAGCTTTCTTT
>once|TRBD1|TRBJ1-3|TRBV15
CATSRDRTGENTIYF
TGTGCCACCAGCAGGGACCGGACAGGGGAAAACACCATATATTTT